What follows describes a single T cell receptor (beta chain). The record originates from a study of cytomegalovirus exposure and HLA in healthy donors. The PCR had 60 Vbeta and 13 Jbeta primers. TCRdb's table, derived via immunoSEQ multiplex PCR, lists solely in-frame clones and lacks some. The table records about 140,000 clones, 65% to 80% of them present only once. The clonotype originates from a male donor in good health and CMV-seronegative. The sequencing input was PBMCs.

This chain's CDR3 is CASSVGTREAFF. The CDR3 region has the DNA TGTGCCAGCAGCGTAGGGACAAGGGAAGCTTTCTTT. J is TRBJ1-1 and V is TRBV9, with D perhaps matching TRBD1 (5 bases). V was clipped by 0 bases and J by 8 bases, with 8 bases between them. Germline V lookup: CDR1 SGDLS, CDR2 YYNGEE. This CDR3 contains 12 residues.